This is a list of T cell receptor beta chains from one sample in a study of blood T cell repertoires in COVID-19. Profiled with immunoSEQ multiplex PCR; TCRdb holds only in-frame clones, not every one. The sample consists of 120,000 to 150,000 clones, roughly 85% of them appearing once. Sequences were obtained from peripheral blood. These receptors all come from a human donor with acute or convalescent COVID-19. The donor label of this sample is uncertain. Both conserved end residues are part of each CDR3.

V	J	CDR3
TRBV18	TRBJ1-1	CASSPWMEWQNTEAFF
TRBV18	TRBJ1-1	CASSPTANTEAFF
TRBV9	TRBJ1-6	CASSGHLGQNNSPLHF
TRBV6-1	TRBJ2-5	CASSVTSGVNLETQYF
TRBV3-1/TRBV3-2	TRBJ1-4	CASSQDLANEKLFF
TRBV6-5	TRBJ2-3	CASGPGAGVTDTQYF
TRBV6-5	TRBJ1-3	CASSYSGKAGNTIYF
TRBV2	TRBJ2-1	CASSRWTSGAGNEQFF
TRBV4-3	TRBJ2-6	CASSQTTGLTPGANVLTF
TRBV12-3/TRBV12-4	TRBJ1-1	CASSLAGGAFF
TRBV2	TRBJ1-3	CASSTLGGGLSSGNTIYF
TRBV14	TRBJ1-3	CASSRQASSGNTIYF
TRBV5-8	TRBJ1-2	CASSLTGRDGYTF
TRBV3-1/TRBV3-2	TRBJ2-1	CASSHHLAGNDEQFF
TRBV6-6	TRBJ2-2	CASSLLAGGNTGELFF
TRBV29-1	TRBJ2-1	CSVDTSDNSYNEQFF